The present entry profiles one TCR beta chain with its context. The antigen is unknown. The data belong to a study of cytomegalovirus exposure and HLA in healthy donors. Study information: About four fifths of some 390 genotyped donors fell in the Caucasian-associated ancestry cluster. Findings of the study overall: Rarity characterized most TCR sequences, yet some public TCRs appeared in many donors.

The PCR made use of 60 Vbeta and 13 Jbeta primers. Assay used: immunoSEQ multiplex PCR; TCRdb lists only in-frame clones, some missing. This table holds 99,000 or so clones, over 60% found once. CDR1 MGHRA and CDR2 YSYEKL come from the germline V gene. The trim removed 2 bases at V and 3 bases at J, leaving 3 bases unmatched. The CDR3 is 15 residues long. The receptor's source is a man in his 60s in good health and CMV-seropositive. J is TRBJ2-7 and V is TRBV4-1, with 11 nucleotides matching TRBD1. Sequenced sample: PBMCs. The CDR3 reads CASSQRTGGYYEQYF. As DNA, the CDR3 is TGCGCCAGCAGCCAACGGACAGGGGGCTACTACGAGCAGTACTTC.